This T cell receptor (beta chain) was captured in a study of metastatic and nonmetastatic thyroid tumors (dated by TCRdb to 2019 to 2021). Background on the whole study: Repertoires from peripheral blood and from tumor or nodule tissue samples of malignant and benign thyroid patients were compared. Study-wide findings and limitations: TCR beta diversity was reported as significantly higher in malignant tumors than in benign nodules, in both blood and tumor samples.

The library was made by PCR. Sequencing was carried out with an Illumina HiSeq 4000. High-throughput sequencing was used to profile the TCR beta-chain CDR3 region of each patient. Per the source publication's procedure: A classifier to discriminate distant-metastatic papillary thyroid cancer patients was built from CDR3 differences across clinicopathological groups. The Shannon index was used to assess repertoire diversity, and the Morisita-Horn index was used to assess tumor-blood repertoire similarity. The public reads were quality trimmed at Q25 with fastp and then assembled into clones with MiXCR by TCRdb, keeping productive beta chains. TCRdb's processing, not the authors', yielded these V and J calls. In all, the sample holds roughly 42,000 clones, and approximately 17% of those were seen once. About an eighth of the sample is in the top ten clones. Before undergoing thyroid surgery, none of the patients had been given any kind of treatment. Using T-cell receptor beta sequencing, the study looked back at clinical samples from patients collected from the early 2010s to the late 2010s.

As regards this clone: This clone's antigen is unknown. No base quality values were provided; no much bigger clone lies one nucleotide off.

Inclusive of the bounding cysteine and phenylalanine, the CDR3 is 16 residues long. Of all the DNA, just the CDR3 is kept, 48 bases in frame from base 1. The trim is 5 bases for V and 0 bases for J, with a gap of 17 bases between the germline ends. The germline V gene (reference sequence) specifies DFQATT as CDR1 and SNEGSKA as CDR2. The TCR comes from a female donor with papillary thyroid cancer or a benign thyroid nodule (not recorded which). Some clones in this sample may be carry-over from other donors' samples. The sample taken for sequencing was tumor tissue. The V gene is TRBV20-1 and the J gene is TRBJ2-1, with TRBD2 as a weak D call on 5 bases. The sequenced DNA is TGCAGTGCTCTCCCCGGGCGGGTGGGCTCCTACAATGAGCAGTTCTTC. Translated, this gives CSALPGRVGSYNEQFF.